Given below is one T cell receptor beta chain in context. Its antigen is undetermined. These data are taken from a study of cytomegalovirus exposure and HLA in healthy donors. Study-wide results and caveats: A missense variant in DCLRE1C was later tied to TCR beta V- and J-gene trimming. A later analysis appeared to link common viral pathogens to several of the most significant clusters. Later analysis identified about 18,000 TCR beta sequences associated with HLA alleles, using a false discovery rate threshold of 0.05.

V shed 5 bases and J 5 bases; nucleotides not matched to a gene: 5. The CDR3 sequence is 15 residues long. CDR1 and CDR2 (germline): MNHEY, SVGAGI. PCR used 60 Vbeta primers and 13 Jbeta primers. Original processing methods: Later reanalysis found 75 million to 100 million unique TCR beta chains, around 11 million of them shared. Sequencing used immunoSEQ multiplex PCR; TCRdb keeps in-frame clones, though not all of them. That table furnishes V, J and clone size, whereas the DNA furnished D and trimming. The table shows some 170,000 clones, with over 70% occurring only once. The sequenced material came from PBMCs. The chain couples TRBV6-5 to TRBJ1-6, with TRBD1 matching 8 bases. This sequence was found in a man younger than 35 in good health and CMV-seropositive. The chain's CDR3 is CASSPRQGNNSPLHF. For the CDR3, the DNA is TGTGCCAGCAGTCCGCGACAGGGGAATAATTCACCCCTCCACTTT.